What follows are 9 T cell receptor beta chains derived from one specimen sequenced in a study of OX40 agonist ivuxolimab in advanced cancers. Repertoires were generated with immunoSEQ multiplex PCR, while TCRdb's copy carries only in-frame clones and drops some. The sample lists roughly 18,000 clones, 87% occurring once. The sample consisted of CD4+ or CD8+ T cells sorted from blood, taken in a trial of the OX40 agonist ivuxolimab. Source of these receptors: an adult with an advanced solid tumor such as melanoma, head and neck, liver or kidney cancer.

The rearrangement uses TRBV6-5 and TRBJ2-7; 8 bases agree with TRBD2. This CDR3 comprises 14 residues. The trim removed 2 bases at V and 2 bases at J, leaving 2 bases unmatched. Germline assignment: CDR1 MNHEY and CDR2 SVGAGI. This CDR3 is CASSYRGLAYEQYF. The CDR3 DNA follows: TGTGCCAGCAGTTACAGGGGACTAGCCTACGAGCAGTACTTC.

The CDR3 DNA follows: TGTGCCAGCAGACCCGGGCCTCTGAACACTGAAGCTTTCTTT. Its translation is CASRPGPLNTEAFF. The J gene is TRBJ1-1, the V gene TRBV9; no clear D. The CDR3 loop spans 14 amino acids. From germline, CDR1 is SGDLS and CDR2 YYNGEE. Trimming took 5 bases from V and 0 from J, leaving 11 bases between them.

The chain has TRBV10-3 and TRBJ2-1; D possibly corresponds to TRBD2 (5 bases). CDR3 length equals 15 residues. V was clipped by 8 bases and J by 3 bases, with 17 bases between them. Germline V gene sequence: CDR1 ENHRY, CDR2 SYGVKD. In nucleotides, the CDR3 is TGTGCCATCGGTCTGGGTCAGAGGGACTACAATGAGCAGTTCTTC. The encoded protein is CAIGLGQRDYNEQFF.

In nucleotides, the CDR3 is TGTGCCAGCACCAGGGGGGGCAATGAAAAACTGTTTTTT. It encodes CASTRGGNEKLFF. This chain links TRBV7-2 with TRBJ1-4, with TRBD1 identical over 7 bases. The CDR3 totals 13 residues. The V gene's germline CDR1 is SGHTA and CDR2 FQGNSA. V lost 7 bases to trimming and J lost 5 bases; unmatched junction nucleotides: 4. Filled out from reference TRBV7-2 and TRBJ1-4, the complete variable domain reads GAGVSQSPSNKVTEKGKDVELRCDPISGHTALYWYRQSLGQGLEFLIYFQGNSAPDKSGLPSDRFSAERTGGSVSTLTIQRTQQEDSAVYLCASTRGGNEKLFFGSGTQLSVL.

This chain joins TRBV9 and TRBJ1-5; D ambiguous. The CDR3 is 12 amino acids. The germline CDR1 and CDR2 sequences are SGDLS and YYNGEE. Trimming cost V 3 bases and J 2 bases, with 3 bases left between them. CDR3 loop: CASSEGNQPQHF. The CDR3 DNA sequence: TGTGCCAGCAGCGAAGGCAATCAGCCCCAGCATTTT.

CDR3: CASSTSWGEVAFF. The CDR3 DNA follows: TGTGCCAGCAGTACCTCTTGGGGGGAGGTAGCTTTCTTT. The rearrangement links TRBV6-5 to TRBJ1-1; perhaps TRBD1 as D (5 bases). CDR1 and CDR2 (germline): MNHEY, SVGAGI. The CDR3 extends over 13 amino acids. V was clipped by 5 bases and J by 10 bases, with 17 bases between them.

The chain joins TRBV10-1 to TRBJ1-1; no clear D gene. Trimming took 6 bases from V and 1 from J, leaving 24 bases between them. The CDR3 consists of 18 residues. CDR1 is WNHNN and CDR2 is SYGVQD in the germline V gene (reference sequence). Written as DNA, the CDR3 is TGCGCCAGCAGATATATACGCCATTACCGGGTCCCGAACACTGAAGCTTTCTTT. It specifies CASRYIRHYRVPNTEAFF.

V gene TRBV27 combines with J gene TRBJ1-4, with 9 bases matching TRBD1. V shed 8 bases, J shed 4 bases, and the junction held 23 bases outside the gene matches. The CDR3 spans 20 residues. Germline lookup yields CDR1 MNHEY and CDR2 SMNVEV (reference sequence). The CDR3 loop is CASAEIYLQGATLFNEKLFF. For the CDR3, the DNA is TGTGCCAGCGCAGAGATATACCTACAGGGGGCAACACTCTTTAATGAAAAACTGTTTTTT.

The gene calls are TRBV6-4 and TRBJ2-1; 9 bases are shared with TRBD2. CDR3 length: 15 amino acids. Per germline, CDR1 MRHNA and CDR2 SNTAGT. The trim removed 3 bases at V and 5 bases at J, leaving 5 bases unmatched. The CDR3 region is CASSEETSGNNEQFF. The CDR3 nucleotides are TGTGCCAGCAGTGAGGAGACTAGCGGAAACAATGAGCAGTTCTTC.